This T cell receptor (beta chain) was documented in a study of cytomegalovirus exposure and HLA in healthy donors. Study background: Unique TCRs numbering around 80 million, obtained from HLA-typed donors, made up an early data release.

Findings of the study overall: Researchers reportedly found TCR beta sequences accurately predicted most subjects' HLA-A and HLA-B alleles. Sequencing likely generated an artifact that appeared as a cluster of highly shared sequence variants.

PCR primers comprised 60 Vbeta and 13 Jbeta primers. Measured with immunoSEQ multiplex PCR; TCRdb has only the in-frame clones, and not every one. The table lists fewer than 200,000 clones, roughly 84% of them singletons. The CDR3 runs 14 residues. V gave up 5 bases and J gave up 5 bases, with 13 bases separating them. Germline V gene lookup returns CDR1 LNHDA and CDR2 SQIVND (reference sequence). Comment on this clone: Its antigen is as yet unknown.

The receptor's source is a male donor in good health and CMV-seronegative. Source material: PBMCs. This rearrangement joins TRBV19 to TRBJ2-1; D unclear. The DNA for the CDR3 is TGTGCCAGTAGTCGTCTCGGGTCTGACAATGAGCAGTTCTTC. This sequence encodes CASSRLGSDNEQFF. The whole variable domain, remainder taken from reference TRBV19 and TRBJ2-1, is DGGITQSPKYLFRKEGQNVTLSCEQNLNHDAMYWYRQDPGQGLRLIYYSQIVNDFQKGDIAEGYSVSREKKESFPLTVTSAQKNPTAFYLCASSRLGSDNEQFFGPGTRLTVL.